Detailed here is one TCR beta chain. Its antigen remains unidentified. MiXCR, applied by TCRdb to the reads, yields one record per CDR3 protein. The sample has 250,000 to 400,000 distinct CDR3 sequences; 25% are singletons. This specimen comes from a study of T cell repertoires in cytomegalovirus infection. Overall study context: Recently described HLA-C-restricted plus well-studied HLA-B-restricted CMV epitopes were used.

Study-wide results and caveats: Clonotype analysis showed dominance of the ex vivo response by HLA-C-restricted CMV-specific TCR beta clonotypes.

This CDR3 region has 15 residues. The V end lost 4 bases, the J end lost 2 bases, and 12 bases lay between the germline ends. From germline, CDR1 is SGHTA and CDR2 FQGNSA. The input for sequencing was cultured PBMCs, taken from culture after CMV antigen stimulation. This chain connects TRBV7-2 to TRBJ1-5; D is uncertain. The clonotype originates from a human donor in good health (CMV status not recorded). Some clones in this sample may be carry-over from other donors' samples. The CDR3 sequence is CASSSTLGGNQPQHF. DNA of the CDR3: TGTGCCAGCAGCTCCACGCTGGGAGGCAATCAGCCCCAGCATTTT.